The present entry profiles one T cell receptor beta chain with its context. This clonotype was recorded at least ten times. It has no known antigen specificity. Base qualities were left out, and no much larger clone turns up one base away. The source of the sample is a study of CXCR3 chemokines and chemotherapy response in bladder cancer (dated by TCRdb to 2022 to 2024). Regarding the complete study: The study tested whether activity of the CXCR3 chemokine system within human bladder cancer tumors predicted response to chemotherapy.

The germline V gene (reference sequence) specifies MNHNY as CDR1 and SVGAGI as CDR2. From the cysteine through the phenylalanine, the CDR3 covers 12 amino acids. CDR3 DNA only is kept here, 36 bases in frame from base 1. V is cut by 6 bases and J by 8 bases, and the space between the germline ends is 13 bases. Library preparation employed PCR. Sequencer: Illumina HiSeq 2500. The raw public reads went through TCRdb reprocessing: fastp at Q25, MiXCR clone calling, in-frame beta chains kept. CDR3 protein duplicates are merged, each entry listing the most common genes and DNA. A total of about 13,000 distinct CDR3 sequences appear in this sample, 9.5% to 15% of them only once. Roughly 27% of the sample comes from the top ten.

Sampling was carried out from a patient whose treatment included neoadjuvant chemotherapy. The chain uses TRBV6-6 and TRBJ1-2, with no D gene named confidently. The clonotype originates from a human donor with bladder cancer that did not respond to neoadjuvant chemotherapy. The DNA reads TGTGCCAGCAGCCAGAGGACGGGCGGCTACACCTTC. Its amino acids are CASSQRTGGYTF.